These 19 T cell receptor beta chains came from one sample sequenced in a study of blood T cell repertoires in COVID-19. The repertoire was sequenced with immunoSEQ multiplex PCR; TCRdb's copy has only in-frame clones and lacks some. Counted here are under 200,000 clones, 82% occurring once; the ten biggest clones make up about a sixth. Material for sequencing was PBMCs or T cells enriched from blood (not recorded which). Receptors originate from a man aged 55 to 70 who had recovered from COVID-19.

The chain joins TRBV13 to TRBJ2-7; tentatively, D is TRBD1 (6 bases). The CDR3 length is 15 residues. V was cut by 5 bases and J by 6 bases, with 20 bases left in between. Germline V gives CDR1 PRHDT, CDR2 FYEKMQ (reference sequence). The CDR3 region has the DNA TGTGCCAGCAGCAACTCGAGGGAAGGGGGATCCGAGCAGTACTTC. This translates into CASSNSREGGSEQYF.

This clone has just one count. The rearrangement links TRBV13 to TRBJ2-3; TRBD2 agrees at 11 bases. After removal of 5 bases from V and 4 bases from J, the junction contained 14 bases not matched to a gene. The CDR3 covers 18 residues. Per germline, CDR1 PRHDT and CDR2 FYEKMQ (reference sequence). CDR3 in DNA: TGTGCCAGCAGCCAAACGGGGACTAGCGGATACACAGCAGATACGCAGTATTTT. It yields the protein CASSQTGTSGYTADTQYF. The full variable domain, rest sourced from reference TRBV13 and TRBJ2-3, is AAGVIQSPRHLIKEKRETATLKCYPIPRHDTVYWYQQGPGQDPQFLISFYEKMQSDKGSIPDRFSAQQFSDYHSELNMSSLELGDSALYFCASSQTGTSGYTADTQYFGPGTRLTVL.

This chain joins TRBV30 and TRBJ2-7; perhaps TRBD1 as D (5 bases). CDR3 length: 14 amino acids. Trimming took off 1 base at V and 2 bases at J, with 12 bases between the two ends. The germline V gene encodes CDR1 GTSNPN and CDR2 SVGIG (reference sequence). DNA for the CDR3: TGTGCCTGGAGTGGGCCAGGGCTAACCTACGAGCAGTACTTC. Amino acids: CAWSGPGLTYEQYF.

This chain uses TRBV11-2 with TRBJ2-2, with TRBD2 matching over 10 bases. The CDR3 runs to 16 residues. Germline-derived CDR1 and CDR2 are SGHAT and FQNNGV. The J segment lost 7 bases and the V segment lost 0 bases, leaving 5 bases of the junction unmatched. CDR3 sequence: CASSLEASGSIGELFF. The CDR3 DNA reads TGTGCCAGCAGCTTAGAGGCTAGCGGGAGTATCGGGGAGCTGTTTTTT.

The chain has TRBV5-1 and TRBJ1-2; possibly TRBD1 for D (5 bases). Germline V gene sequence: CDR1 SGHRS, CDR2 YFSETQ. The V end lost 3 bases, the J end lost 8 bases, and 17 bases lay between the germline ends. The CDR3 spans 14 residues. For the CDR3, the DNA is TGCGCCAGCAGCTCCGGGGAGGGGCGTGGGGGCTACACCTTC. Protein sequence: CASSSGEGRGGYTF.

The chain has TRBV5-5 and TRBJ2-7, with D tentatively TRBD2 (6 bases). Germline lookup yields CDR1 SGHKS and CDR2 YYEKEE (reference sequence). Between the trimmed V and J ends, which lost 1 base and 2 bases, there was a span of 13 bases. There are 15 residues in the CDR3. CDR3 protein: CASSLFGGLTYEQYF. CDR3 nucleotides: TGTGCCAGCAGCTTGTTTGGGGGGTTAACCTACGAGCAGTACTTC.

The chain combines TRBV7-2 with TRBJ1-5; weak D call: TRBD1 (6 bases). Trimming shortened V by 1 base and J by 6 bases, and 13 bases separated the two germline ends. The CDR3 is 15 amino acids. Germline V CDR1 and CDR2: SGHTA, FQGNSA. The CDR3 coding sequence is TGTGCCAGCAGCTTAGGGACTCAAGGGGGTCAGCCCCAGCATTTT. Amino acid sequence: CASSLGTQGGQPQHF.

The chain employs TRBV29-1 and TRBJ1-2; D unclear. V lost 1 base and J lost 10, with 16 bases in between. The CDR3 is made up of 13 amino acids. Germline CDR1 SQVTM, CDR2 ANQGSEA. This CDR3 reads CSVEGETGSDYTF. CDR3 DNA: TGCAGCGTTGAAGGGGAGACTGGGAGTGACTACACCTTC.

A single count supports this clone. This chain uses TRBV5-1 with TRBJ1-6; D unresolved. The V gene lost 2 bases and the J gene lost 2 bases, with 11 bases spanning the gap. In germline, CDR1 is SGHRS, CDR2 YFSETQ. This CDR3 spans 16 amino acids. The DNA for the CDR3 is TGCGCCAGCAGCTTCAGCAGACAAGCCTATAATTCACCCCTCCACTTT. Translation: CASSFSRQAYNSPLHF.

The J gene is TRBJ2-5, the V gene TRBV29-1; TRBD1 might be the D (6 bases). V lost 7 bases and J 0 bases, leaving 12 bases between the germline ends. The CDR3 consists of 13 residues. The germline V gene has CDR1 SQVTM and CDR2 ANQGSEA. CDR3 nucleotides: TGCAGCGCTGCTACAGGGAACCAAGAGACCCAGTACTTC. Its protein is CSAATGNQETQYF.

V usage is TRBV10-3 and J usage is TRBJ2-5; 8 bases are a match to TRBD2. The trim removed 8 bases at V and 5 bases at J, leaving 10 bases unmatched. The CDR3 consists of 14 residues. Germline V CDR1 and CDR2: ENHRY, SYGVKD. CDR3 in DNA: TGTGCCATCCGCGCCGGGGGGGGCCTGGAGACCCAGTACTTC. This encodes CAIRAGGGLETQYF.

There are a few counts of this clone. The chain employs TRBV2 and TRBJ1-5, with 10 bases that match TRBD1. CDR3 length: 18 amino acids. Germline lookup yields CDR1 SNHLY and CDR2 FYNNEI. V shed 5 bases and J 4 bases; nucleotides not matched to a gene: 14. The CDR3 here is CASSPFDTGTGANQPQHF. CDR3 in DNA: TGTGCCAGCAGTCCTTTCGACACCGGGACAGGGGCGAATCAGCCCCAGCATTTT.

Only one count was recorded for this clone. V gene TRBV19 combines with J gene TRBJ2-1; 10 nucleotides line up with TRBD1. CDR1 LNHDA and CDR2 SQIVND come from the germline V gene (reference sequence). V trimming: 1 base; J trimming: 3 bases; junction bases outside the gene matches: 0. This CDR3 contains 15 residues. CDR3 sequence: CASSIGDRGYNEQFF. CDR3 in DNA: TGTGCCAGTAGTATAGGGGACAGGGGCTACAATGAGCAGTTCTTC.

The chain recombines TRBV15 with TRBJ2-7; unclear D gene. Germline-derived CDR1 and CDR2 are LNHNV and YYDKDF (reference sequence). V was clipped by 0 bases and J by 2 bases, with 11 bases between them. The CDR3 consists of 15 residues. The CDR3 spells CATSRDPTVAYEQYF. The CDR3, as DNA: TGTGCCACCAGCAGAGATCCAACAGTAGCCTACGAGCAGTACTTC.

This chain's CDR3 is CATSREPGQNYGYTF. DNA for the CDR3: TGTGCCACCAGCAGAGAGCCGGGACAGAACTATGGCTACACCTTC. The chain combines TRBV15 with TRBJ1-2; 7 bases are a match to TRBD1. The V gene's germline CDR1 is LNHNV and CDR2 YYDKDF (reference sequence). The CDR3 totals 15 residues. The trim removed 0 bases at V and 2 bases at J, leaving 3 bases unmatched. The entire variable domain, with the rest obtained from reference TRBV15 and TRBJ1-2, is as follows: DAMVIQNPRYQVTQFGKPVTLSCSQTLNHNVMYWYQQKSSQAPKLLFHYYDKDFNNEADTPDNFQSRRPNTSFCFLDIRSPGLGDTAMYLCATSREPGQNYGYTFGSGTRLTVV.

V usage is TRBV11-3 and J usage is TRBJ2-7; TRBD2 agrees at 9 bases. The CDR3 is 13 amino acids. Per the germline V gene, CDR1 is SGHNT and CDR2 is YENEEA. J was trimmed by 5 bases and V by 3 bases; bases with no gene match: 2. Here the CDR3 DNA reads TGTGCCAGCAGCTTTAGCGGGAGTAACGAGCAGTACTTC. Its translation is CASSFSGSNEQYF.

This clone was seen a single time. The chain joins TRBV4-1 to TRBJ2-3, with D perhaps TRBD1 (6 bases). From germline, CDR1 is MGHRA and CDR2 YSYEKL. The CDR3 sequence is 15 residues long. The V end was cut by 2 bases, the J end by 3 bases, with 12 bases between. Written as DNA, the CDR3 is TGCGCCAGCAGCCAACAGGGGATTAGAACAGATACGCAGTATTTT. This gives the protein CASSQQGIRTDTQYF.

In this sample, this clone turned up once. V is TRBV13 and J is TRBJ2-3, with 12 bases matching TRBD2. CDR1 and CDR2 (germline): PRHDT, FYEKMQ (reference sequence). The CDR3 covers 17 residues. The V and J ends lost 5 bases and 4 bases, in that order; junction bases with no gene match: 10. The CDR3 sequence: CASSPTLAGGDADTQYF. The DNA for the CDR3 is TGTGCCAGCAGCCCCACACTAGCGGGGGGAGATGCAGATACGCAGTATTTT. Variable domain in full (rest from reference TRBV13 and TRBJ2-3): AAGVIQSPRHLIKEKRETATLKCYPIPRHDTVYWYQQGPGQDPQFLISFYEKMQSDKGSIPDRFSAQQFSDYHSELNMSSLELGDSALYFCASSPTLAGGDADTQYFGPGTRLTVL.

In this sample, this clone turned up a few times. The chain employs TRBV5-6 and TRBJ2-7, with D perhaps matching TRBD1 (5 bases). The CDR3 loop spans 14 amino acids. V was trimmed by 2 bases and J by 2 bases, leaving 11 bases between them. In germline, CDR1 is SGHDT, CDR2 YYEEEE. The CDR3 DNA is TGTGCCAGCAGCTTCGCAGGGTTGGCCTACGAGCAGTACTTC. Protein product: CASSFAGLAYEQYF.